This T cell receptor (beta chain) was recovered during a study of blood T cell repertoires in COVID-19 (dated by TCRdb to 2020 to 2022). At the level of the whole study: Collaborator samples came from the United States, Italy and Spain and covered acute and convalescent phases of COVID-19. The repertoires were made available in a free public database intended to serve as a resource for research on the immune response to SARS-CoV-2. Where available, HLA class I and class II types were taken from metadata supplied by the sample provider and were not determined by assay-based typing. Deeply sampled blood TCRbeta repertoires from subjects exposed to, actively infected with, or recovered from COVID-19 were included in the dataset. Sample metadata almost always included a de-identified subject ID, COVID-19 status, age in years and sex. The material from the prospective study consisted of cDNA or gDNA derived from T cells, B-cell-depleted T cells, or PBMCs. Samples were obtained from the ongoing ImmuneRACE study (first 160 participants) and from 1,200 or so subjects provided by 6 global collaborators.

What the study reported, not specific to this receptor: The amount of clinical and demographic metadata varied by source and participant and was provided uncurated.

A word on this clone: Its antigen has not been determined. Per-nucleotide qualities are absent, and no much larger clonotype sits a single base away.

At one collaborating source in Seattle, patients were enrolled during active infection and were followed longitudinally through the course of disease. The collaborating institutions used their own protocols to collect whole blood in K2EDTA tubes. For TCRbeta analysis, collaborator samples were shipped as frozen whole blood, as isolated PBMCs, or as DNA extracted from either sample type. The immunoSEQ Assay, a bias-controlled multiplex PCR, was used to amplify TCRbeta CDR3 regions from genomic DNA. Concerning the study's data processing: The number of nucleated cells in each sample was estimated from the amplification of reference gene primers within the assay. To quantify the absolute abundance of each unique TCRbeta CDR3 rearrangement, sequence reads were collapsed and filtered. For each sample, productive Simpson clonality was calculated as the square root of Simpson's diversity index over productive rearrangements. This immuneACCESS table, as held by TCRdb, lists in-frame sequences with V and J called but not all clones. Of the missing ones, under half trace to an unresolved V gene in checked studies; the others have no known cause. The V and J calls and clone size were taken over from that table, and D and trimming were inferred from the DNA. This sample has around 440,000 clones in its table, and about nine tenths of those were observed once. About 12% of the sample lies in the top ten.

Trimming costs V 0 bases and J 8 bases, and their ends lie 10 bases apart. The cysteine opens and the phenylalanine closes a CDR3 of 13 amino acids. Of all the DNA, just the CDR3 is kept, 39 bases in frame from base 1. CDR1 and CDR2, per the germline V gene, are SGHAT and FQNNGV. The chain is encoded by TRBV11-2 joined to TRBJ1-2; the D gene assignment is ambiguous. The sample consisted of peripheral blood. The receptor was isolated from a woman between 45 and 65 years old with COVID-19, enrolled during active disease. The nucleotides are TGTGCCAGCAGCTTAGATCGGGGAAGGGGCTACACCTTC. Its protein is CASSLDRGRGYTF. The full variable domain, with segments outside the CDR3 supplied by the reference TRBV11-2 and TRBJ1-2 proteins, appears as EAGVAQSPRYKIIEKRQSVAFWCNPISGHATLYWYQQILGQGPKLLIQFQNNGVVDDSQLPKDRFSAERLKGVDSTLKIQPAKLEDSAVYLCASSLDRGRGYTFGSGTRLTVV.